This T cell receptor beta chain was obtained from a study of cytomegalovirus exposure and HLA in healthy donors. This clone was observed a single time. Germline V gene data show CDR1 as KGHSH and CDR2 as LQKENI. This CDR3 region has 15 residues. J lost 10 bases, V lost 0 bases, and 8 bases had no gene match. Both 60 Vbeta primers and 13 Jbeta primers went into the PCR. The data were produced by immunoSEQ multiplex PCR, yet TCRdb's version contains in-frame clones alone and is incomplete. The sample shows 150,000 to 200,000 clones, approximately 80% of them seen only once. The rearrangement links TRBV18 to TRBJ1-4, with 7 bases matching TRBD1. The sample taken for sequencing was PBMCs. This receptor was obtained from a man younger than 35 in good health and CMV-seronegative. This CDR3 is CASSPPGKGAVKLFF. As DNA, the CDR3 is TGTGCCAGCTCACCACCAGGGAAGGGGGCGGTAAAACTGTTTTTT.